The 6 T cell receptor beta chains given below trace back to one sample, sequenced in a study of blood T cells in healthy people across ages. A second PCR of about 6 to 12 cycles used a sample-barcoded 5' primer and a J-beta primer mix. In TCRdb, the 5' RACE reads were re-called with MiXCR into one record per CDR3 protein. This table holds 1.5 million to 2 million distinct CDR3 sequences, 28% found once. Sequencing was performed on blood. Source of these receptors: a woman aged 30 to 39 in good health.

The chain links TRBV20-1 to TRBJ2-3, with D tentatively TRBD1 (5 bases). Germline CDR1 reads DFQATT; CDR2 reads SNEGSKA (reference sequence). The CDR3 contains 13 residues. V was cut by 1 base and J by 3 bases, with 8 bases left in between. CDR3 DNA: TGCAGTGCTAGAGCCGACAGAACAGATACGCAGTATTTT. Translated, it gives CSARADRTDTQYF.

The V call is TRBV4-1, the J call TRBJ2-1; 8 bases line up with TRBD2. J gave up 6 bases and V 5 bases, and 18 bases lay outside the gene matches. This CDR3 is 18 amino acids long. Germline CDR1 and CDR2: MGHRA and YSYEKL. CDR3 sequence: CASSSSGGVTGPGNEQFF. CDR3 DNA sequence: TGCGCCAGCAGCTCTTCGGGAGGGGTGACAGGACCCGGCAATGAGCAGTTCTTC.

J is TRBJ1-1 and V is TRBV5-1; TRBD1 matches at 7 bases. The CDR3 consists of 16 residues. Germline CDR1 is SGHRS and CDR2 is YFSETQ. V lost 4 bases to trimming and J lost 0 bases; unmatched junction nucleotides: 9. For the CDR3, the DNA is TGCGCCAGCAGCACCGGACAGGTAAACATGAACACTGAAGCTTTCTTT. This codes for CASSTGQVNMNTEAFF.

The chain combines TRBV20-1 with TRBJ2-3; no definite D call. V was trimmed by 6 bases and J by 3 bases, leaving 19 bases between them. CDR1 is DFQATT, CDR2 SNEGSKA, per germline (reference sequence). The CDR3 is 15 residues long. DNA for the CDR3: TGCAGTGCCCCCGACGTTCGGGTTCGGACAGATACGCAGTATTTT. It translates to CSAPDVRVRTDTQYF.

The V and J genes are TRBV6-5 and TRBJ2-3; 7 bases line up with TRBD2. Germline trimming cut 2 bases from V and 2 bases from J; bases unmatched to any gene: 7. This CDR3 is built from 16 residues. The germline V gene has CDR1 MNHEY and CDR2 SVGAGI. Here the CDR3 DNA reads TGTGCCAGCAGTTACAGTTGGCGGGGGAACACAGATACGCAGTATTTT. Translation gives CASSYSWRGNTDTQYF.

This clonotype has more than one count but fewer than ten. The chain is built from TRBV24-1 and TRBJ2-5, with D possibly TRBD2 on 5 matching bases. V lost 10 bases, J lost 2 bases, and 22 bases lay in between. The CDR3 runs 16 residues. From germline, CDR1 is KGHDR and CDR2 SFDVKD. The CDR3 spells CATGAAGWQRQETQYF. The CDR3 bases are TGTGCCACGGGAGCTGCTGGATGGCAGCGACAAGAGACCCAGTACTTC.